This is a list of T cell receptor beta chains from one sample in a study of T cell changes during pregnancy in multiple sclerosis. The data were produced by immunoSEQ multiplex PCR, yet TCRdb's version contains in-frame clones alone and is incomplete. This table has 25,000 to 30,000 clones, approximately 91% appearing once. The source material was CD8+ T cells from peripheral blood mononuclear cells, sampled after pregnancy. These TCRs come from a female donor with multiple sclerosis, enrolled in a pregnancy study. CDR3s leave out the opening cysteine and the closing phenylalanine or tryptophan. The order of the fields is D gene, V gene, J gene, CDR3 protein. D genes are given only for firm matches.

.	TRBV9	TRBJ2-1	ASSASGQDYNEQF
TRBD2	TRBV5-4	TRBJ2-1	ASSPEGSGSHEQF
TRBD1	TRBV7-9	TRBJ2-1	ASSSGTEVYNEQF
.	TRBV19	TRBJ2-7	ASSTRLVGPYEQY
TRBD1	TRBV9	TRBJ2-7	ASSVGTGGNPYEQY
TRBD2	TRBV4-1	TRBJ2-3	ASSSRGLAGEEGTDTQY
TRBD1	TRBV15	TRBJ2-5	ATSRTGGQETQY
TRBD2	TRBV27	TRBJ2-1	ASASGGGYNEQF
.	TRBV27	TRBJ2-1	ASRLGVYNEQF
.	TRBV9	TRBJ2-1	ASSVRDFAYNEQF
TRBD1	TRBV7-2	TRBJ1-4	ASSRDRSYNEKLF
.	TRBV5-5	TRBJ2-7	ASQQVAYEQY
TRBD2	TRBV5-6	TRBJ2-7	ASSPPGGQGYEQY
.	TRBV19	TRBJ2-1	ASSKRPQKTYNEQF
TRBD1	TRBV10-3	TRBJ2-7	AISDPGQGVHEQY
TRBD2	TRBV15	TRBJ2-7	ATSRDNPTSGYEQY
.	TRBV11-3	TRBJ1-1	ASSPPYATEAF
.	TRBV2	TRBJ1-1	ASRRENTEAF
TRBD2	TRBV19	TRBJ2-7	ASSIGAGGSYEQY
.	TRBV15	TRBJ1-5	ATRWAWGGESFQPQH
TRBD2	TRBV13	TRBJ2-7	ASSSRWTSGTYEQY
.	TRBV6-6	TRBJ2-1	ASSFPRNEQF
TRBD2	TRBV18	TRBJ2-5	ASSPESGSLQETQY
.	TRBV9	TRBJ2-3	ASSAGLLGTDTQY
TRBD2	TRBV7-8	TRBJ2-1	ASSLAVSVLNEQF
.	TRBV27	TRBJ2-1	ASSGGWGVRDNEQF
TRBD1	TRBV2	TRBJ1-1	ASSEMKGGASTEAF
TRBD2	TRBV5-6	TRBJ2-3	ASSLPPLSGRESDTQY
TRBD2	TRBV28	TRBJ2-5	ASSLGRVFFQETQY
.	TRBV13	TRBJ2-1	ASSLTGSSYNEQF
TRBD2	TRBV7-9	TRBJ2-2	ASSVSGLALEGNTGELF
.	TRBV5-4	TRBJ1-2	ASSLVDNVDGYT
TRBD2	TRBV4-3	TRBJ2-1	ASSQEGLGGYNEQF
TRBD2	TRBV7-9	TRBJ2-1	ASSPRSVAGDSYNEQF
.	TRBV11-2	TRBJ2-7	ASSLGGTYEQY
.	TRBV27	TRBJ2-7	ASSKNLIGGYEQY
TRBD2	TRBV5-6	TRBJ2-1	ASSPGLAPRALQF
.	TRBV6-4	TRBJ2-2	ASSETSFGELF
.	TRBV4-1	TRBJ2-1	ASSQDDHATILNNEQF
.	TRBV28	TRBJ2-7	ASSARDKEYEQY
TRBD1	TRBV6-1	TRBJ2-7	ASSGGTGFGEQY
TRBD2	TRBV29-1	TRBJ2-3	GVGTSGRAGPDTQY
.	TRBV9	TRBJ1-5	ASSARRTQH
TRBD1	TRBV30	TRBJ2-1	AWSPTGLGSYNEQF
TRBD1	TRBV6-1	TRBJ1-5	ASRDQGAGQPQH